This T cell receptor beta chain was documented in a study of cytomegalovirus exposure and HLA in healthy donors. Study-level findings and limits: In a later analysis, common viral pathogens appeared linked to several of the most significant clusters. When analyzed later, a missense DCLRE1C variant was found to be linked to TCR beta V- and J-gene trimming. Most TCR sequences showed up rarely, but some public TCRs showed up in many donors.

CDR1 SGHNT and CDR2 YYREEE come from the germline V gene (reference sequence). Trimming pared 10 bases from V and 2 bases from J, leaving 15 bases between. The CDR3 loop spans 13 amino acids. With 60 Vbeta and 13 Jbeta primers, the PCR was carried out. Assay used: immunoSEQ multiplex PCR; TCRdb lists only in-frame clones, some missing. The repertoire consists of around 85,000 clones, with 80% occurring once and the leading ten covering about 6.8%. In regard to this clone: Its antigen is not known.

The receptor comes from a young man in good health and CMV-seronegative. This chain joins TRBV5-4 and TRBJ2-5; a possible D gene is TRBD1 (5 bases). Sequencing was carried out using PBMCs. This CDR3 is CACNVGHQETQYF. The CDR3 nucleotides read TGTGCCTGCAATGTCGGACATCAAGAGACCCAGTACTTC.